The TCR beta chain under discussion was sequenced for a study of somatic mutations in cytotoxic T cells in rheumatoid arthritis. Study observations and caveats: No antigen targets were known for the expanded CD8+ clones. Age-dependent increases in CD8+ clonality occurred in rheumatoid arthritis patients but not in healthy controls.

Germline loops: CDR1 SEHNR, CDR2 FQNEAQ (reference sequence). V lost 5 bases and J lost 5, with 17 bases in between. This CDR3 contains 15 residues. The protocol was immunoSEQ multiplex PCR, while the TCRdb copy is restricted to in-frame clones and leaves out a portion. The repertoire has 18,000 or so clones, less than 75% of them found once; the top ten carry 20% to 25%. A remark on this clone: Its antigen is still unknown.

The rearrangement links TRBV7-9 to TRBJ2-3; D is perhaps TRBD1 (6 bases). Material for sequencing was CD8+ T cells sorted from blood. The clonotype originates from a woman aged 55-69 years in good health. CDR3 in DNA: TGTGCCAGCAGCCCGCCCGCAGGGGATGTAGATACGCAGTATTTT. Amino acids: CASSPPAGDVDTQYF.